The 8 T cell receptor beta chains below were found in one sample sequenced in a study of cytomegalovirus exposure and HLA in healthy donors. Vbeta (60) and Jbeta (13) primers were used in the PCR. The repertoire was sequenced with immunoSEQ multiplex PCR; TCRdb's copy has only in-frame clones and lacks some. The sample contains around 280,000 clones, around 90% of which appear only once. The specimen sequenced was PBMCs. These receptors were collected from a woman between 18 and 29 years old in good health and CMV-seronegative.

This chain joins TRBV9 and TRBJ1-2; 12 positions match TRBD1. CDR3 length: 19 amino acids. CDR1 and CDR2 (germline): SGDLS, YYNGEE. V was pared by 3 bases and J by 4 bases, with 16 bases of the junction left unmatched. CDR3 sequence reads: CASSAFEGTGGWMGYGYTF. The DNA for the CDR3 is TGTGCCAGCAGCGCATTCGAAGGGACAGGGGGCTGGATGGGCTATGGCTACACCTTC.

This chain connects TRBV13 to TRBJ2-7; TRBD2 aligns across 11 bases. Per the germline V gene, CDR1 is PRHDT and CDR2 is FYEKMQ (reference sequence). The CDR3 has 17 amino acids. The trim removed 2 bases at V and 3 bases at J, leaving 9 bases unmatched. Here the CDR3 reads CASSLRGSGGAHYEQYF. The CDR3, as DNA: TGTGCCAGCAGCTTAAGGGGTAGCGGGGGGGCCCACTACGAGCAGTACTTC.

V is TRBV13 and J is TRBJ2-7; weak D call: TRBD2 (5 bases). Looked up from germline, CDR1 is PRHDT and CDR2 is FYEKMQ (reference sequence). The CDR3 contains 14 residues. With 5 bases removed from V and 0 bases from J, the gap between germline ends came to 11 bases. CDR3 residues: CASSAGISSYEQYF. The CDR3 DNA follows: TGTGCCAGCAGCGCCGGGATAAGCTCCTACGAGCAGTACTTC.

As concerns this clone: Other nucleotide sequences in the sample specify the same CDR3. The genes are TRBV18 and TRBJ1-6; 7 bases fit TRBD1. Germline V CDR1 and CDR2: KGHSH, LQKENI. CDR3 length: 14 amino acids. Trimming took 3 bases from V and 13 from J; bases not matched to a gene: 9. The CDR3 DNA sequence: TGTGCCAGCTCACCCGACAGGGAACAATCCCCCCTCCACTTT. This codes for CASSPDREQSPLHF. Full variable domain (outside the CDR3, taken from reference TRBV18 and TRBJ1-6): NAGVMQNPRHLVRRRGQEARLRCSPMKGHSHVYWYRQLPEEGLKFMVYLQKENIIDESGMPKERFSAEFPKEGPSILRIQQVVRGDSAAYFCASSPDREQSPLHFGNGTRLTVT.

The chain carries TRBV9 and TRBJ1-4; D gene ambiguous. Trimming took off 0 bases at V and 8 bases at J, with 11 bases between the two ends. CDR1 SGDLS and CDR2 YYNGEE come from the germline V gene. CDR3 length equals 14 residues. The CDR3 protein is CASSVALVGEKLFF. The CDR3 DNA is TGTGCCAGCAGCGTAGCTCTGGTCGGGGAAAAACTGTTTTTT.

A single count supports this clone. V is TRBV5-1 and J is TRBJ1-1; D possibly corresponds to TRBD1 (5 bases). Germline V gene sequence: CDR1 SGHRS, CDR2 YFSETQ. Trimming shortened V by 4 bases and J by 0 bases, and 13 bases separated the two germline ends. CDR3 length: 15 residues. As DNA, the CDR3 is TGCGCCAGCAGCCCCAGGGCCCAAATGAACACTGAAGCTTTCTTT. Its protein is CASSPRAQMNTEAFF.

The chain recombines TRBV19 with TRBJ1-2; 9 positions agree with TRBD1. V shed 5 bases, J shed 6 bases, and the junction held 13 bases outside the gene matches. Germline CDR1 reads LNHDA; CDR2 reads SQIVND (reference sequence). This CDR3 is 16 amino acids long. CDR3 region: CASSLGWTGAGHGYTF. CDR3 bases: TGTGCCAGTAGTCTAGGCTGGACAGGGGCTGGGCATGGCTACACCTTC.

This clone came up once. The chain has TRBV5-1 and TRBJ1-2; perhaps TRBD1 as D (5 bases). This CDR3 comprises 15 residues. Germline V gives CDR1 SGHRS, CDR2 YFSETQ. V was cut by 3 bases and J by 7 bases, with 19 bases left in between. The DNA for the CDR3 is TGCGCCAGCAGCTCCTTGGCACCAGGGATCGGTGGCTACACCTTC. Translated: CASSSLAPGIGGYTF.